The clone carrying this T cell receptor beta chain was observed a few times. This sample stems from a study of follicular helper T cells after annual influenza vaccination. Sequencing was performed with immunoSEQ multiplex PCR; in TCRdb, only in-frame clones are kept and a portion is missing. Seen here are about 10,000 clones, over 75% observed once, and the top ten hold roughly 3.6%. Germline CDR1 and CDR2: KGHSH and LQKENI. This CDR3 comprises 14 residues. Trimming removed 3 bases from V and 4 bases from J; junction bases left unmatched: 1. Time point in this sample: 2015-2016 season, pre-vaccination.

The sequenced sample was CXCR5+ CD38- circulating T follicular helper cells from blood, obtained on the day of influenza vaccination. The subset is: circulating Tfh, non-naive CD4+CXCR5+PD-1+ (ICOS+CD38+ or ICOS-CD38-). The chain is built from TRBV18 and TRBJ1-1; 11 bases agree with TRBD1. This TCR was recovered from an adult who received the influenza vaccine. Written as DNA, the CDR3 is TGTGCCAGCTCACCCGGGACAGGGGGCACTGAAGCTTTCTTT. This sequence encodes CASSPGTGGTEAFF.